This section outlines one T cell receptor (beta chain) sequence together with its context. The sample comes from a study of shared clonotypes between healthy human individuals. CDR1 is SGHRS, CDR2 YFSETQ, per germline. The CDR3 totals 12 residues. Trimming took off 4 bases at V and 4 bases at J, with 9 bases between the two ends. The assay was immunoSEQ multiplex PCR, and TCRdb's table has in-frame clones only and misses some. There are more than 1,200,000 clones in the sample; approximately 98.5% occur only once, and approximately 0.4% lies in the top ten. The chain couples TRBV5-1 to TRBJ2-7, with D possibly matching TRBD2 (6 bases). Material: naive CD4+ T cells sorted from blood. Subset defined: CD45RA+ positively selected. The TCR originated in a man in his thirties or forties in good health. This chain's CDR3 is CASSKEGYEQYF. The DNA for the CDR3 is TGCGCCAGCAGCAAGGAGGGTTACGAGCAGTACTTC.